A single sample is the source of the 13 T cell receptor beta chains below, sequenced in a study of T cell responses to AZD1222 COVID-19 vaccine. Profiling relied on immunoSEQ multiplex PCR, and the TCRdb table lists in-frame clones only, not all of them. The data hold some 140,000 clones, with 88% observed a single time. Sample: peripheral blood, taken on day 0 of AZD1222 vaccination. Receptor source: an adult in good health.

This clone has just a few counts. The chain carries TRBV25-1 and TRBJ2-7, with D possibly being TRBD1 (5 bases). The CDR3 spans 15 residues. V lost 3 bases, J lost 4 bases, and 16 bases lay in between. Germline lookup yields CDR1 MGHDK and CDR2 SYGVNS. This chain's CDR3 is CASSDSTGKSYEQYF. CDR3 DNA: TGTGCCAGCAGTGATTCTACAGGAAAATCTTACGAGCAGTACTTC.

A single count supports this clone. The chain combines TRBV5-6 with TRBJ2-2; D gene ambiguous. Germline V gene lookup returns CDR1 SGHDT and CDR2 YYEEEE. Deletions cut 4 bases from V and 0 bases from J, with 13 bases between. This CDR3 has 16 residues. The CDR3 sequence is CASSSDTKANTGELFF. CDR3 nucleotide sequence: TGTGCCAGCAGCAGCGACACAAAAGCGAACACCGGGGAGCTGTTTTTT.

The CDR3: CASSSGPGNQPQHF. The CDR3 region has the DNA TGTGCCAGCAGCTCGGGTCCAGGGAATCAGCCCCAGCATTTT. The rearrangement uses TRBV5-4 and TRBJ1-5; tentative D call: TRBD1 (5 bases). This CDR3 comprises 14 residues. V was clipped by 3 bases and J by 4 bases, with 11 bases between them. Germline CDR1 reads SGHNT; CDR2 reads YYREEE (reference sequence).

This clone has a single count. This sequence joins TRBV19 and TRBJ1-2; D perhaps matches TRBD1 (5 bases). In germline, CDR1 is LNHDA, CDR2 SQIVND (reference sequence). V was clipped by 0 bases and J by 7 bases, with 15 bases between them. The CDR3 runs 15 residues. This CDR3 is CASSIESGTAGGYTF. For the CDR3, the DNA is TGTGCCAGTAGTATAGAGTCCGGGACGGCGGGTGGCTACACCTTC. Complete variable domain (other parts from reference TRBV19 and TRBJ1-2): DGGITQSPKYLFRKEGQNVTLSCEQNLNHDAMYWYRQDPGQGLRLIYYSQIVNDFQKGDIAEGYSVSREKKESFPLTVTSAQKNPTAFYLCASSIESGTAGGYTFGSGTRLTVV.

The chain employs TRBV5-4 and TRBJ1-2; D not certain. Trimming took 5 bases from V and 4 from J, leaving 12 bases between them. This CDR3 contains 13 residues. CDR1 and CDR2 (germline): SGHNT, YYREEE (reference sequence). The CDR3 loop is CASSVAGPYGYTF. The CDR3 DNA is TGTGCCAGCAGTGTAGCGGGCCCCTATGGCTACACCTTC.

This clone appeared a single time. The CDR3 region has the DNA TGTGCCAGCAGTTTATCCGGACAGGGGTCCCTTACGCAGTATTTT. Protein sequence: CASSLSGQGSLTQYF. The V call is TRBV27, the J call TRBJ2-3; 9 bases agree with TRBD1. CDR3 length equals 15 residues. The ends lost 0 bases at V and 8 bases at J; junction bases unmatched: 6. Germline values: CDR1 MNHEY, CDR2 SMNVEV (reference sequence).

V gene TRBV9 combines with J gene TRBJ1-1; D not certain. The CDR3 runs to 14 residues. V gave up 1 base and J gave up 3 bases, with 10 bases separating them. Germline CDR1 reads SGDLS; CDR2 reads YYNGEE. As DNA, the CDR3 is TGTGCCAGCAGCGTAAATCTGGGCTACACTGAAGCTTTCTTT. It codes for CASSVNLGYTEAFF. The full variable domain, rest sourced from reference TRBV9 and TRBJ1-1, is DSGVTQTPKHLITATGQRVTLRCSPRSGDLSVYWYQQSLDQGLQFLIQYYNGEERAKGNILERFSAQQFPDLHSELNLSSLELGDSALYFCASSVNLGYTEAFFGQGTRLTVV.

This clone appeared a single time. The CDR3 spells CASSFPAGGTEAFF. The CDR3 region has the DNA TGTGCCAGCAGCTTCCCGGCAGGGGGCACTGAAGCTTTCTTT. This chain uses TRBV7-9 with TRBJ1-1; TRBD1 agrees at 7 bases. The V segment lost 3 bases and the J segment 4 bases; nucleotides outside the gene matches: 5. Germline V lookup: CDR1 SEHNR, CDR2 FQNEAQ (reference sequence). This CDR3 spans 14 amino acids.

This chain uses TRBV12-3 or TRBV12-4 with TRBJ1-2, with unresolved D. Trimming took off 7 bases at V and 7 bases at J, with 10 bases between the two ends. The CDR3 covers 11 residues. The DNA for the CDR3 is TGTGCCAGCACCAAGGGTCGTGGCTACACCTTC. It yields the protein CASTKGRGYTF.

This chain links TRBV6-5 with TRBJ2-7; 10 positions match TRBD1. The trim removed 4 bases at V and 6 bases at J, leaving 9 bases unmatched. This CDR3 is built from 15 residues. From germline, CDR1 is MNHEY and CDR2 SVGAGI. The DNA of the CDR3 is TGTGCCAGCAGTTCTCCTGGGACAGGGGTTTCCGAGCAGTACTTC. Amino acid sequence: CASSSPGTGVSEQYF.

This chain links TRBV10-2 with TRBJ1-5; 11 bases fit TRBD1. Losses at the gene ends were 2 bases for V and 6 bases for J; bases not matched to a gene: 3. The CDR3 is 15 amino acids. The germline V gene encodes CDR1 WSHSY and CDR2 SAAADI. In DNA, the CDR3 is TGCGCCAGCAGTGAGCACGGGACAGGGGGTCAGCCCCAGCATTTT. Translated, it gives CASSEHGTGGQPQHF.

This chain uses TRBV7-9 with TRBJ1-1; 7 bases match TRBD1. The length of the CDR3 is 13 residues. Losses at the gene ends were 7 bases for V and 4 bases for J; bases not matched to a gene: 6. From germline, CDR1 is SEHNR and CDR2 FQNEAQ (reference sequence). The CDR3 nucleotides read TGTGCCAGCACCACCAGACAGGGCACTGAAGCTTTCTTT. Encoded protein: CASTTRQGTEAFF.

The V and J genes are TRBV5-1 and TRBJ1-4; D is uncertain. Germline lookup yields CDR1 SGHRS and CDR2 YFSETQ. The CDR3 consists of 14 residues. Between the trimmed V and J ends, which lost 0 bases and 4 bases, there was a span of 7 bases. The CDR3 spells CASSLVGNNEKLFF. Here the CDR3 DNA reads TGCGCCAGCAGCTTGGTGGGGAATAATGAAAAACTGTTTTTT.